This TCR beta chain was captured in a study of shared clonotypes between healthy human individuals (dated by TCRdb to 2018 to 2021). For context, the study as a whole: The cohort included a few men and a couple of women between 18 and 49 years of age. Libraries were prepared and TCR repertoires were sequenced by different laboratories using diverse techniques, in order to increase sequencing depth and limit assay-specific biases. Each donor's leukapheresis produced roughly between roughly 0.9 and 8.9 billion PBMCs. Per donor, three plates each were used for CD4 naive and CD4 memory, two for CD8 naive, and one for CD8 memory. The study deeply sequenced blood TCR repertoires of five healthy adults to estimate repertoire size and the extent of clonotype sharing between individuals. Results and caveats for the whole study, not just this receptor: The genetic and exposure-history diversity represented was limited by the small number of donors. Sampling was restricted to blood, and TCR repertoires in tissue are likely to differ from TCR repertoires in blood. Naive subsets generally had larger estimated clonotype richness than memory subsets. Incomplete sequencing was indicated by rarefaction of sorted-subset datasets, despite the large sequencing depth. Pairwise subsampling indicated that sequencing depth was expected to affect the degree of clonotype sharing among donors. Compared with non-shared clonotypes, the clonotypes found in all four sorted-subset donors had higher generation probabilities. Roughly 5.2% of naive CD4, 3.5% of naive CD8, around 2.3% of memory CD4, and about 0.4% of memory CD8 clonotypes were shared across four donors.

From cysteine to phenylalanine, the CDR3 is 15 amino acids long. The sequence is cut down to CDR3 DNA, 45 bases in frame from base 1. V is cut by 0 bases and J by 2 bases, and the space between the germline ends is 9 bases. For CDR1 and CDR2, the germline V gene lists LGHNA and YNFKEQ. For the CD8 naive samples, CD45RO-negative cells were positively selected for CCR7, yielding a CD45RA+CCR7+ population from which TemRA cells were excluded. The donors were healthy, HIV-negative adults who had no recently reported acute infections or vaccinations. Only Caucasian adults living in Nashville, Tennessee, USA were represented among the donors. After blood collection by leukapheresis, PBMCs were isolated using Ficoll-Histopaque density gradient centrifugation and then cryopreserved in the vapor phase of liquid nitrogen. Purity and quantity of every magnetically sorted T cell population were checked by analytical flow cytometry. Genomic DNA was isolated from each sorted fraction and quantified by UV absorbance on a Nanodrop 2000c.

On this clone: This receptor's antigen is unknown. Per-nucleotide qualities are absent, and no much larger clonotype sits a single base away.

Using the deep immunoSEQ assay, multiplex PCR amplified TCR CDR3 regions from genomic DNA. Extracted genomic DNA from each cell subset was spread evenly across all wells of several immunoSEQ 96-well plates, with each plate serving as a replicate. For sorted subsets, about 200 ng genomic DNA, equal to 30,000 to 35,000 T cell genomes, was loaded into each replicate PCR. Purified libraries were quantified with a Qubit 3.0 fluorometer, sized on a Bioanalyzer 2100, and re-quantified with the KAPA Library Quantification kit. Every immunoSEQ 96-well plate was sequenced on a separate single-read 150-cycle Illumina NextSeq 550 flow cell. The study's own analysis went as follows. Because the immunoSEQ output included only junctional sequences and no quality scores, the filtering could not be the same as the filtering used for full-length reads. To assign V/J genes and CDR3, sequences were annotated using PyIR, a Python wrapper for IgBLAST v1.9, with IMGT germline references. Any read was removed if the V/J assignment was weak (E-value above 1e-6), the CDR3 was missing, or the read contained stop codons, out-of-frame junctions, or ambiguous translated residues. V3J clonotypes were defined by identical inferred V gene, J gene, and CDR3 amino acid sequence. To compute the percentage overlap between repertoires, the number of shared unique clonotypes was divided by the size of the smaller repertoire. Three approaches were used to assess repertoire richness: RTK rarefaction, the Chao1 estimator, and Recon v2.1 estimates of unobserved clonotypes. For all TCRbeta clonotypes obtained by the gDNA method from a handful of donors, generation probabilities were computed with OLGA. As stored in TCRdb, this immuneACCESS dataset retains in-frame rearrangements with V and J assigned. A fraction of the clones does not appear; measured against another copy, unresolved V genes explain less than half of the discrepancy, and the remainder lacks a known reason. V, J and clone size reflect that table, while D and trimming were determined from the DNA. This sample holds around 1.9 million clones; roughly 91% were observed only once. The top ten hold more than 1.5% of the sample.

The sequencing input was naive CD8+ T cells from PBMCs. This specimen's cell subset or site label, per the study, means: CD45RA+CCR7+. The clonotype was recovered from a young man in good health. Some clones in this sample may be carry-over from other donors' samples. The chain is encoded by TRBV4-2 joined to TRBJ2-3; the D gene remains uncertain. Read as DNA, the sequence is TGTGCCAGCAGCCAAGATCTCGCGACCACAGATACGCAGTATTTT. It encodes CASSQDLATTDTQYF.